One T cell receptor (beta chain) is described in this entry. The antigen is not known. Roughly 99,000 TCR templates were assayed per sample. Some clones are missing from TCRdb's copy, which holds only in-frame ones; the method was immunoSEQ multiplex PCR. The sample has approximately 100,000 clones; approximately 92% are singletons. The data were obtained in a study of siplizumab effects on memory and regulatory T cells. Study results and caveats: Alloreactive CD4+ clones that could be mapped were on average around 70% Treg-derived with siplizumab, against approximately 28% in controls. In siplizumab cultures, the suppressive function of proliferating Tregs remained unconfirmed. Apparently more diverse than memory cells, naive T cells also seemed major alloresponse contributors.

V was cut by 6 bases and J by 7 bases, with 18 bases left in between. The CDR3 has 14 residues. Per germline, CDR1 MNHNS and CDR2 SASEGT. The sequenced sample consisted of CD4+ T cells sorted from blood. This chain connects TRBV6-1 to TRBJ1-1; a weak D match, TRBD1 (5 bases). This receptor was identified in a human donor in good health. Some clones in this sample may be carry-over from other donors' samples. Here the CDR3 DNA reads TGTGCCAGCAGGTCACCCTGGGGGGGGTATGAAGCTTTCTTT. It encodes CASRSPWGGYEAFF.